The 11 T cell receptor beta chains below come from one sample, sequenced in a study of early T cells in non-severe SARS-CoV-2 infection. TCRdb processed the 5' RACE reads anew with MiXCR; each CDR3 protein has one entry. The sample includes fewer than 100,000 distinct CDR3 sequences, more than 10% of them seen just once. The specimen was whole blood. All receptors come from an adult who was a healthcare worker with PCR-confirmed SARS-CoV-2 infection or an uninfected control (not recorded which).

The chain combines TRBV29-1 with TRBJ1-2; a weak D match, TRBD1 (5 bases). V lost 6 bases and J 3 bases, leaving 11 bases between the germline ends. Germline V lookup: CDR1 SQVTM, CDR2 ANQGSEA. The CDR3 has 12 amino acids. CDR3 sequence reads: CSVLGLDYGYTF. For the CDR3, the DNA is TGCAGCGTACTGGGACTGGACTATGGCTACACCTTC.

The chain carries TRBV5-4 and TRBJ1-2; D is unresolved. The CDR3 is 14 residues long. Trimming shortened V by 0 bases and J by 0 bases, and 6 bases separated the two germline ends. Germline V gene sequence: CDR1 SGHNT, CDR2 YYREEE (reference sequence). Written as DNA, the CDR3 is TGTGCCAGCAGCTTGGCGGGAGCTAACTATGGCTACACCTTC. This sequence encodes CASSLAGANYGYTF.

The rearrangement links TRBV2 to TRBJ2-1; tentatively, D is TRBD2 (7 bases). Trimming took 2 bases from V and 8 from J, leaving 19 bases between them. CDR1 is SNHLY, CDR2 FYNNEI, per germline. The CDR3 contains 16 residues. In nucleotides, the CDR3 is TGTGCCAGCAGTGAATACGCTAGCGGTGCAGGGGATGAGCAGTTCTTC. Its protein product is CASSEYASGAGDEQFF. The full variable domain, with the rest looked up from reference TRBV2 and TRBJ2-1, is EPEVTQTPSHQVTQMGQEVILRCVPISNHLYFYWYRQILGQKVEFLVSFYNNEISEKSEIFDDQFSVERPDGSNFTLKIRSTKLEDSAMYFCASSEYASGAGDEQFFGPGTRLTVL.

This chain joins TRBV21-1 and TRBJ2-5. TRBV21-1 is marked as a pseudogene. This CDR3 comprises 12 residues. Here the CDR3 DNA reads TGTGCCAGCAGCAAAGTTGGGGAGACCCAGTACTTC. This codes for CASSKVGETQYF.

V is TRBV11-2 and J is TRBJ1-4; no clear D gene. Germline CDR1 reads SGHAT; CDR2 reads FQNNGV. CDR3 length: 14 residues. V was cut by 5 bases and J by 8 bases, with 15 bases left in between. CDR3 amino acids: CASSTTGSREKLFF. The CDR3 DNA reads TGTGCCAGCAGCACAACGGGGTCAAGGGAAAAACTGTTTTTT.

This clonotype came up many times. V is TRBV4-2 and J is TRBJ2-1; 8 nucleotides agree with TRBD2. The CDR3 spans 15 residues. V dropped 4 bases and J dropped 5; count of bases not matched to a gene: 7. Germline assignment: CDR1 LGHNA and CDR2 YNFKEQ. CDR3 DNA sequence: TGTGCCAGCAGCCCCTTAGCGGGAAGGGACAATGAGCAGTTCTTC. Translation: CASSPLAGRDNEQFF.

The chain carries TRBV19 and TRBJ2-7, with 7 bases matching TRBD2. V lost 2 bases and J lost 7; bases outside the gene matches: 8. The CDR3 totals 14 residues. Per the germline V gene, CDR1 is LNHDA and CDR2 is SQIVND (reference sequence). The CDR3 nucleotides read TGTGCCAGTAGTATACGGGGACTACCTGCTGAGCAGTACTTC. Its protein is CASSIRGLPAEQYF.

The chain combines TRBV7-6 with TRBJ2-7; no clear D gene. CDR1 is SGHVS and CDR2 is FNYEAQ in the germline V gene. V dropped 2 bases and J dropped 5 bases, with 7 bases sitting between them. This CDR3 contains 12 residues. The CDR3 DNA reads TGTGCCAGCAGCTTATCGCCCGACGAGCAGTACTTC. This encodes CASSLSPDEQYF.

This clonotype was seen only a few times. The CDR3 DNA sequence: TGTGCCAGCAGCTTAGTCCCCGCGCGCGGCTACACCTTC. Translated, it gives CASSLVPARGYTF. The V call is TRBV11-2, the J call TRBJ1-2; D uncertain. The germline V and J ends were trimmed by 1 base and 8 bases, with 11 bases remaining between them. Germline CDR1 is SGHAT and CDR2 is FQNNGV. This CDR3 contains 13 residues.

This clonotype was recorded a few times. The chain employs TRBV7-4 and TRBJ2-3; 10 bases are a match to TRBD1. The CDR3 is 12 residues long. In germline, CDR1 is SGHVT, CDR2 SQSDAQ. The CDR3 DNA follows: TGTGCTCAGGACAGGGGGTCAGATACGCAGTATTTT. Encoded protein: CAQDRGSDTQYF.

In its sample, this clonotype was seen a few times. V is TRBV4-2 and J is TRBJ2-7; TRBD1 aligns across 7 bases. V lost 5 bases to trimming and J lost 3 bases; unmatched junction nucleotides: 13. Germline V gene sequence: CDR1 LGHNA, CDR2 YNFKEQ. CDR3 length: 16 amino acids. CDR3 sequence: CASSTAQGNTDYEQYF. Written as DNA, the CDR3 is TGTGCCAGCAGCACTGCACAGGGGAATACCGACTACGAGCAGTACTTC.